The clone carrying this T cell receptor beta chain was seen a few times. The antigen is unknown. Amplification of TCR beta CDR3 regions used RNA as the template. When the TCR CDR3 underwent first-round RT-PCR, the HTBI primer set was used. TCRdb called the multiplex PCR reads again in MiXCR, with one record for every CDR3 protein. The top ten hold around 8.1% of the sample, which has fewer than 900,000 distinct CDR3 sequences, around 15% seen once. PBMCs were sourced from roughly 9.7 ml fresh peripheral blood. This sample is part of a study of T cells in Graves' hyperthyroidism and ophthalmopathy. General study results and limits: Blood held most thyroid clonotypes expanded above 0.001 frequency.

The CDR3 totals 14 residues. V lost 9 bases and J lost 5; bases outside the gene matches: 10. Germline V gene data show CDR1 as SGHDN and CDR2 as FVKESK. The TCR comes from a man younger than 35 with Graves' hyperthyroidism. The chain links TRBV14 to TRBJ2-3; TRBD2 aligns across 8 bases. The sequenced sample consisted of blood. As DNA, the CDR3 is TGTGCCAGTGGAGCGGGAGCGGCCGAAGATACGCAGTATTTT. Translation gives CASGAGAAEDTQYF.